This T cell receptor beta chain was obtained from a study of OX40 agonist ivuxolimab in advanced cancers. Sequencing was performed with immunoSEQ multiplex PCR; in TCRdb, only in-frame clones are kept and a portion is missing. The sample contains 83,000 or so clones, 70% to 85% of which appear only once. This specimen was CD4+ or CD8+ T cells sorted from blood, taken in a trial of the OX40 agonist ivuxolimab. This TCR derives from an adult with an advanced solid tumor such as melanoma, head and neck, liver or kidney cancer.

CDR3 DNA: TGCGCCAGCAGTGAGTCGGGGGGGAGGAATCAGCCCCAGCATTTT. Translation gives CASSESGGRNQPQHF. V is TRBV10-2 and J is TRBJ1-5; D is possibly TRBD1 (5 bases). V shed 0 bases and J shed 4 bases, with 10 bases lying between them. Germline CDR1 and CDR2: WSHSY and SAAADI. The CDR3 consists of 15 residues.